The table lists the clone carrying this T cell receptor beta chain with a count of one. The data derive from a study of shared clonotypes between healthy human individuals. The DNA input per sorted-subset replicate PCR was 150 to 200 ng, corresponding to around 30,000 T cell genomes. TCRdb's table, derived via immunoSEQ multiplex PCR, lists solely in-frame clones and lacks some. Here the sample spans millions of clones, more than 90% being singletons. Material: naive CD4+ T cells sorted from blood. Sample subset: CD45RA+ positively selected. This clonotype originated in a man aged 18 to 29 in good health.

CDR3 loop: CASSQEGGTRNTGELFF. The CDR3 DNA follows: TGCGCCAGCAGCCAAGAGGGGGGGACAAGGAACACCGGGGAGCTGTTTTTT. The chain combines TRBV4-3 with TRBJ2-2; weak D call: TRBD2 (7 bases). Between the trimmed V and J ends, which lost 0 bases and 1 base, there was a span of 12 bases. Per the germline V gene, CDR1 is LGHNA and CDR2 is YSLEER. This CDR3 comprises 17 residues.